The rows below give T cell receptor beta chains drawn from one sample of a study of cytomegalovirus exposure and HLA in healthy donors. The data were produced by immunoSEQ multiplex PCR, yet TCRdb's version contains in-frame clones alone and is incomplete. Of roughly 60,000 clones in the sample, over 85% were seen once. Source material: PBMCs. These receptors came from a woman between 18 and 30 years old in good health and CMV-seropositive. The CDR3 runs from the conserved cysteine through the conserved F or W. Each record gives: D gene, J gene, V gene, clone size, CDR3 protein, CDR3 DNA. D genes are given only for firm matches. Clone size is not always given. Where it is, it says once, few, many or a class for expanded clones.

d_call: NA; j_call: TRBJ1-1; v_call: TRBV15; clone_size: NA; cdr3_aa: CATSSLSDYTEAFF; cdr3_nt: TGTGCCACCAGCAGTCTTTCCGACTACACTGAAGCTTTCTTT
d_call: TRBD1; j_call: TRBJ1-2; v_call: TRBV6-6; clone_size: NA; cdr3_aa: CASRTGGAGYGYTF; cdr3_nt: TGTGCCAGCAGAACAGGGGGCGCGGGGTATGGCTACACCTTC
d_call: TRBD1; j_call: TRBJ1-4; v_call: TRBV9; clone_size: NA; cdr3_aa: CASSAATGGGEKLFF; cdr3_nt: TGTGCCAGCAGCGCCGCGACAGGGGGTGGTGAAAAACTGTTTTTT
d_call: NA; j_call: TRBJ1-1; v_call: TRBV15; clone_size: NA; cdr3_aa: CATSRYGQGWGSIEAFF; cdr3_nt: TGTGCCACCAGCAGATACGGCCAGGGGTGGGGATCAATTGAAGCTTTCTTT
d_call: NA; j_call: TRBJ2-3; v_call: TRBV6-1; clone_size: NA; cdr3_aa: CASSGAGSTDTQYF; cdr3_nt: TGTGCCAGCAGTGGGGCAGGGAGCACAGATACGCAGTATTTT
d_call: NA; j_call: TRBJ1-4; v_call: TRBV6-5; clone_size: NA; cdr3_aa: CASQKRDNNEKLFF; cdr3_nt: TGTGCCAGCCAAAAGCGGGACAATAATGAAAAACTGTTTTTT
d_call: TRBD1; j_call: TRBJ1-2; v_call: TRBV5-6; clone_size: NA; cdr3_aa: CASSLKGQGLLNYGYTF; cdr3_nt: TGTGCCAGCAGCTTGAAGGGACAGGGACTCTTAAACTATGGCTACACCTTC
d_call: TRBD1; j_call: TRBJ2-7; v_call: TRBV9; clone_size: NA; cdr3_aa: CASSGPPGTGGMYEQYF; cdr3_nt: TGTGCCAGCAGCGGGCCTCCTGGGACAGGCGGTATGTACGAGCAGTACTTC
d_call: TRBD2; j_call: TRBJ2-3; v_call: TRBV13; clone_size: once; cdr3_aa: CASSPGLGLAGEDTQYF; cdr3_nt: TGTGCCAGCAGCCCCGGTTTAGGACTAGCGGGGGAGGATACGCAGTATTTT
d_call: NA; j_call: TRBJ1-5; v_call: TRBV18; clone_size: once; cdr3_aa: CASSPRRDHSNQPQHF; cdr3_nt: TGTGCCAGCTCACCACGGAGAGATCATAGCAATCAGCCCCAGCATTTT
d_call: TRBD2; j_call: TRBJ2-7; v_call: TRBV6-5; clone_size: NA; cdr3_aa: CASSYYPERDLYF; cdr3_nt: TGTGCCAGCAGTTATTATCCGGAGCGGGATCTCTACTTC
d_call: NA; j_call: TRBJ1-2; v_call: TRBV2; clone_size: NA; cdr3_aa: CASISHRKGYTF; cdr3_nt: TGTGCCAGCATAAGCCACAGAAAAGGCTACACCTTC
d_call: TRBD2; j_call: TRBJ2-1; v_call: TRBV27; clone_size: NA; cdr3_aa: CASSRAGAGEQFF; cdr3_nt: TGTGCCAGCAGTCGAGCGGGGGCCGGTGAGCAGTTCTTC
d_call: NA; j_call: TRBJ1-3; v_call: TRBV5-6; clone_size: NA; cdr3_aa: CASSLGQGMGNTIYF; cdr3_nt: TGTGCCAGCAGCTTGGGCCAGGGGATGGGAAACACCATATATTTT
d_call: NA; j_call: TRBJ1-2; v_call: TRBV10-3; clone_size: NA; cdr3_aa: CAISPDPGVDGYTF; cdr3_nt: TGTGCCATCAGCCCTGACCCCGGGGTAGATGGCTACACCTTC
d_call: NA; j_call: TRBJ1-3; v_call: TRBV4-2; clone_size: NA; cdr3_aa: CASSQVGDTIYF; cdr3_nt: TGTGCCAGCAGCCAAGTAGGGGACACCATATATTTT
d_call: TRBD1; j_call: TRBJ2-2; v_call: TRBV7-8; clone_size: NA; cdr3_aa: CASSLGQGPTGELFF; cdr3_nt: TGTGCCAGCAGCTTAGGACAGGGGCCCACCGGGGAGCTGTTTTTT
d_call: NA; j_call: TRBJ1-2; v_call: TRBV9; clone_size: NA; cdr3_aa: CASSGSRDSPTYGYTF; cdr3_nt: TGTGCCAGCAGCGGCTCCCGGGACTCCCCTACCTATGGCTACACCTTC
d_call: NA; j_call: TRBJ2-1; v_call: TRBV5-1; clone_size: NA; cdr3_aa: CASSLISQSSYNEQFF; cdr3_nt: TGCGCCAGCAGCTTGATTAGCCAGAGCTCCTACAATGAGCAGTTCTTC
d_call: TRBD2; j_call: TRBJ2-3; v_call: TRBV4-2; clone_size: NA; cdr3_aa: CASSPRLAGETDTQYF; cdr3_nt: TGTGCCAGCAGCCCCCGACTAGCGGGGGAGACAGATACGCAGTATTTT
d_call: NA; j_call: TRBJ2-7; v_call: TRBV25-1; clone_size: few; cdr3_aa: CASSDGSREQYF; cdr3_nt: TGTGCCAGCAGTGATGGTAGTCGGGAGCAGTACTTC
d_call: TRBD1; j_call: TRBJ1-5; v_call: TRBV28; clone_size: NA; cdr3_aa: CASTDTGGHQPQHF; cdr3_nt: TGTGCCAGCACCGATACAGGGGGCCATCAGCCCCAGCATTTT
d_call: TRBD1; j_call: TRBJ2-1; v_call: TRBV5-1; clone_size: NA; cdr3_aa: CASSMSGGREQFF; cdr3_nt: TGCGCCAGCAGCATGTCAGGGGGAAGGGAGCAGTTCTTC
d_call: NA; j_call: TRBJ1-6; v_call: TRBV11-2; clone_size: NA; cdr3_aa: CASTPRVLGHSPLHF; cdr3_nt: TGTGCCAGCACCCCACGAGTGCTCGGTCATTCACCCCTCCACTTT
d_call: NA; j_call: TRBJ2-1; v_call: TRBV27; clone_size: NA; cdr3_aa: CASKVGPSMGAGNEQFF; cdr3_nt: TGTGCCAGCAAGGTAGGGCCATCTATGGGGGCAGGGAATGAGCAGTTCTTC
d_call: NA; j_call: TRBJ2-5; v_call: TRBV6-1; clone_size: medium-sized; cdr3_aa: CASSDYSSGYQETQYF; cdr3_nt: TGTGCCAGCAGTGACTATAGTTCGGGGTACCAAGAGACCCAGTACTTC
d_call: TRBD2; j_call: TRBJ2-7; v_call: TRBV4-1; clone_size: NA; cdr3_aa: CASSFGGGGEQYF; cdr3_nt: TGCGCCAGCTCTTTCGGCGGGGGGGGAGAGCAGTACTTC
d_call: NA; j_call: TRBJ2-5; v_call: TRBV7-2; clone_size: NA; cdr3_aa: CASSLGLVPETQYF; cdr3_nt: TGTGCCAGCAGCTTAGGACTAGTCCCAGAGACCCAGTACTTC
d_call: TRBD2; j_call: TRBJ2-3; v_call: TRBV6-4; clone_size: few; cdr3_aa: CASSERGGTDTQYF; cdr3_nt: TGTGCCAGCAGTGAACGGGGGGGCACAGATACGCAGTATTTT
d_call: NA; j_call: TRBJ1-2; v_call: TRBV19; clone_size: NA; cdr3_aa: CASSISGTRGYTF; cdr3_nt: TGTGCCAGTAGTATAAGCGGGACTAGGGGCTACACCTTC
d_call: NA; j_call: TRBJ2-7; v_call: TRBV27; clone_size: NA; cdr3_aa: CASSSAQEGSYEQYF; cdr3_nt: TGTGCCAGCAGCTCCGCCCAGGAGGGGTCCTACGAGCAGTACTTC
d_call: NA; j_call: TRBJ1-2; v_call: TRBV5-6; clone_size: few; cdr3_aa: CASSLAAGGYTF; cdr3_nt: TGTGCCAGCAGCTTGGCGGCGGGTGGCTACACCTTC
d_call: NA; j_call: TRBJ1-2; v_call: TRBV7-9; clone_size: NA; cdr3_aa: CASSPAGSYGYTF; cdr3_nt: TGTGCCAGCAGCCCTGCAGGGTCATATGGCTACACCTTC
d_call: NA; j_call: TRBJ2-3; v_call: TRBV28; clone_size: NA; cdr3_aa: CASSWGLTDTQYF; cdr3_nt: TGTGCCAGCAGTTGGGGCTTAACAGATACGCAGTATTTT
d_call: TRBD1; j_call: TRBJ1-4; v_call: TRBV27; clone_size: NA; cdr3_aa: CASSLFTGATNEKLFF; cdr3_nt: TGTGCCAGCAGTTTATTTACAGGGGCAACTAATGAAAAACTGTTTTTT
d_call: TRBD1; j_call: TRBJ1-2; v_call: TRBV5-1; clone_size: NA; cdr3_aa: CASSLGDSNYGYTF; cdr3_nt: TGCGCCAGCAGCCTTGGGGACAGCAACTATGGCTACACCTTC
d_call: TRBD2; j_call: TRBJ2-3; v_call: TRBV30; clone_size: NA; cdr3_aa: CAWSFGGVSTDTQYF; cdr3_nt: TGTGCCTGGAGTTTTGGGGGGGTGAGCACAGATACGCAGTATTTT
d_call: TRBD1; j_call: TRBJ1-2; v_call: TRBV5-4; clone_size: NA; cdr3_aa: CASSLGTGALTF; cdr3_nt: TGTGCCAGCAGCTTGGGGACAGGGGCTCTCACCTTC
d_call: TRBD2; j_call: TRBJ2-1; v_call: TRBV12-5; clone_size: NA; cdr3_aa: CASENSGPSIEEQFF; cdr3_nt: TGTGCTAGTGAGAATAGCGGGCCTTCCATCGAGGAGCAGTTCTTC
d_call: NA; j_call: TRBJ2-5; v_call: TRBV5-8; clone_size: NA; cdr3_aa: CASSLMSLETQYF; cdr3_nt: TGTGCCAGCAGCTTGATGTCTCTAGAGACCCAGTACTTC
d_call: NA; j_call: TRBJ1-2; v_call: TRBV5-4; clone_size: once; cdr3_aa: CASSSQGYGYTF; cdr3_nt: TGTGCCAGCAGCTCTCAGGGGTATGGCTACACCTTC
d_call: NA; j_call: TRBJ2-5; v_call: TRBV6-8; clone_size: NA; cdr3_aa: CASSQFSQETQYF; cdr3_nt: TGTGCCAGCAGCCAGTTCAGTCAAGAGACCCAGTACTTC
d_call: NA; j_call: TRBJ2-1; v_call: TRBV11-2; clone_size: NA; cdr3_aa: CASSLGSGEQFF; cdr3_nt: TGTGCCAGCAGCTTAGGAAGCGGAGAGCAGTTCTTC
d_call: NA; j_call: TRBJ2-7; v_call: TRBV5-4; clone_size: NA; cdr3_aa: CASSLAGSSYEQYF; cdr3_nt: TGTGCCAGCAGCTTGGCGGGTTCTTCCTACGAGCAGTACTTC
d_call: TRBD2; j_call: TRBJ2-3; v_call: TRBV9; clone_size: NA; cdr3_aa: CASSDPRVAGGGDTQYF; cdr3_nt: TGTGCCAGCAGCGACCCGCGGGTAGCGGGGGGGGGAGATACGCAGTATTTT
d_call: TRBD2; j_call: TRBJ2-7; v_call: TRBV28; clone_size: once; cdr3_aa: CASSPELLAGSSYEQYF; cdr3_nt: TGTGCCAGCAGTCCCGAACTACTAGCGGGGTCCTCCTACGAGCAGTACTTC
d_call: NA; j_call: TRBJ1-1; v_call: TRBV6-6; clone_size: NA; cdr3_aa: CASILPGGNLNTEAFF; cdr3_nt: TGTGCCAGCATTCTACCCGGGGGAAATTTGAACACTGAAGCTTTCTTT
d_call: TRBD1; j_call: TRBJ2-7; v_call: TRBV6-5; clone_size: NA; cdr3_aa: CASSRQGYEQYF; cdr3_nt: TGTGCCAGCAGTAGACAGGGCTACGAGCAGTACTTC
d_call: TRBD1; j_call: TRBJ2-5; v_call: TRBV6-4; clone_size: NA; cdr3_aa: CASSPKVGTFRTGETQYF; cdr3_nt: TGTGCCAGCAGCCCGAAGGTGGGTACCTTCCGGACAGGGGAGACCCAGTACTTC
d_call: NA; j_call: TRBJ2-7; v_call: TRBV19; clone_size: NA; cdr3_aa: CASSITPFAKQYF; cdr3_nt: TGTGCCAGTAGTATCACGCCGTTTGCGAAGCAGTACTTC
d_call: NA; j_call: TRBJ1-4; v_call: TRBV19; clone_size: NA; cdr3_aa: CASSLDRWNEKLFF; cdr3_nt: TGTGCCAGTAGCCTCGATCGGTGGAATGAAAAACTGTTTTTT